The T cell receptor (beta chain) described here comes from a study of tumor and adjacent non-tumor tissue in lung cancer. General study results and limits: In normal lung, the top 100 clones were significantly more dominant than in tumor.

No cell sorting was done before RNA was extracted from the tissue. This CDR3 comprises 20 residues. Germline V gene data show CDR1 as MNHNY and CDR2 as SVGAGI (reference sequence). Three rounds of nested PCR, following a modified ARM-PCR protocol, produced the TCRbeta library. Each CDR3 protein gets one entry after TCRdb re-called the multiplex PCR reads with MiXCR. The table shows under 95,000 distinct CDR3 sequences, with roughly 70% occurring only once. As for this clonotype: Its antigen is unidentified. Mismatch with germline at one junction end may stem from a read error.

Specimen: lung tumor tissue. The source is a man in his 60s with non-small cell lung cancer. The chain carries TRBV6-6 and TRBJ1-5; 8 bases align to TRBD1. This CDR3 is CASSLGLVTGGIGSNQPRHF. The CDR3 region has the DNA TGTGCCAGCAGCTTAGGGCTTGTTACAGGGGGGATAGGTAGCAATCAGCCCCGGCATTTT.